Shown below are 17 T cell receptor beta chains from a single sample sequenced in a study of shared T cell receptors in the human thymus. Profiled with immunoSEQ multiplex PCR; TCRdb holds only in-frame clones, not every one. The sample lists over 350,000 clones, around 93% occurring once. The sequencing input was thymocytes. Source of these receptors: a human donor.

V and J are TRBV28 and TRBJ1-5; 9 bases match TRBD1. There are 17 residues in the CDR3. Germline V gene sequence: CDR1 MDHEN, CDR2 SYDVKM. The V and J ends lost 5 bases and 1 base, in that order; junction bases with no gene match: 9. This chain's CDR3 is CASSRDRAEGSNQPQHF. The DNA for the CDR3 is TGTGCCAGCAGTCGGGACAGGGCGGAAGGGAGCAATCAGCCCCAGCATTTT.

This clone came up once. This chain connects TRBV27 to TRBJ2-2; D is ambiguous. Trimming shortened V by 5 bases and J by 3 bases, and 1 base separated the two germline ends. Germline CDR1 MNHEY, CDR2 SMNVEV (reference sequence). CDR3 size: 11 residues. CDR3 sequence: CASSHTGELFF. The CDR3 nucleotides read TGTGCCAGCAGTCACACCGGGGAGCTGTTTTTT.

This chain connects TRBV15 to TRBJ1-1, with a possible D match to TRBD1 (6 bases). The CDR3 is 14 residues long. Trimming took 9 bases from V and 2 from J, leaving 16 bases between them. Germline lookup yields CDR1 LNHNV and CDR2 YYDKDF (reference sequence). In DNA, the CDR3 is TGTGCCACGACGCCGGGACAATTAAACACTGAAGCTTTCTTT. Protein: CATTPGQLNTEAFF. The whole variable domain, filled in from reference TRBV15 and TRBJ1-1, reads DAMVIQNPRYQVTQFGKPVTLSCSQTLNHNVMYWYQQKSSQAPKLLFHYYDKDFNNEADTPDNFQSRRPNTSFCFLDIRSPGLGDTAMYLCATTPGQLNTEAFFGQGTRLTVV.

CDR3 coding DNA: TGTGCCAGCAGCTTATTTTCTAGCGACACCGGGGAGCTGTTTTTT. Its translation: CASSLFSSDTGELFF. The chain links TRBV7-9 to TRBJ2-2, with D possibly TRBD2 on 6 matching bases. In germline, CDR1 is SEHNR, CDR2 FQNEAQ (reference sequence). The CDR3 extends over 15 amino acids. V shed 2 bases and J shed 3 bases, with 10 bases lying between them.

The rearrangement links TRBV5-1 to TRBJ1-1, with 7 bases that match TRBD1. The CDR3 spans 13 residues. Germline loops: CDR1 SGHRS, CDR2 YFSETQ. V shed 0 bases and J 7 bases; nucleotides not matched to a gene: 3. The CDR3 sequence is CASSLAGQSEAFF. The CDR3 DNA follows: TGCGCCAGCAGCTTGGCGGGACAGAGTGAAGCTTTCTTT.

This sequence joins TRBV6-5 and TRBJ2-7; D is uncertain. Trimming took off 5 bases at V and 4 bases at J, with 6 bases between the two ends. CDR1 MNHEY and CDR2 SVGAGI come from the germline V gene. The CDR3 is 11 residues long. In DNA form, the CDR3 reads TGTGCCAGCAGTCCTCTGTACGAGCAGTACTTC. It translates to CASSPLYEQYF.

This clone occurred once. V gene TRBV4-3 combines with J gene TRBJ1-2, with D possibly matching TRBD1 (5 bases). Germline V lookup: CDR1 LGHNA, CDR2 YSLEER. V lost 3 bases to trimming and J lost 7 bases, with 6 bases between them. The CDR3 consists of 11 residues. The CDR3 bases are TGCGCCAGCAGCCACAGGGTTGGCTACACCTTC. Encoded protein: CASSHRVGYTF.

The chain uses TRBV14 and TRBJ2-2; D tentatively reads TRBD1 or TRBD2 (5 bases each). The germline V gene has CDR1 SGHDN and CDR2 FVKESK. This CDR3 has 16 residues. V was clipped by 4 bases and J by 3 bases, with 15 bases between them. This CDR3 reads CASSPWPGPDTGELFF. CDR3 in DNA: TGTGCCAGCAGCCCTTGGCCGGGACCGGACACCGGGGAGCTGTTTTTT.

The V call is TRBV5-4, the J call TRBJ2-7; D possibly corresponds to TRBD2 (5 bases). The CDR3 extends over 15 amino acids. Deletions cut 3 bases from V and 1 base from J, with 14 bases between. Germline-derived CDR1 and CDR2 are SGHNT and YYREEE (reference sequence). The CDR3 DNA reads TGTGCCAGCAGCTCCCGGGATAGCGAGTCCTACGAGCAGTACTTC. Its translation is CASSSRDSESYEQYF.

This clone was seen only a few times. This chain joins TRBV10-1 and TRBJ2-6; 9 bases fit TRBD1. This CDR3 contains 17 residues. V dropped 7 bases and J dropped 2; count of bases not matched to a gene: 9. Germline V gene sequence: CDR1 WNHNN, CDR2 SYGVQD (reference sequence). The CDR3 sequence is CASKGTGTCAGANVLTF. The DNA for the CDR3 is TGCGCCAGCAAAGGGACAGGGACCTGCGCTGGGGCCAACGTCCTGACTTTC.

The chain recombines TRBV12-5 with TRBJ1-3; TRBD1 matches at 8 bases. Germline V gene data show CDR1 as LGHNT and CDR2 as FRNRAP. The CDR3 loop spans 19 amino acids. V lost 0 bases, J lost 0 bases, and 10 bases stayed unmatched. The CDR3 region is CASGLVRWDRSLSGNTIYF. CDR3 in DNA: TGTGCTAGTGGTTTGGTACGGTGGGACAGGTCCCTCTCTGGAAACACCATATATTTT.

V and J are TRBV7-9 and TRBJ1-1; no reliable D call. V lost 5 bases, J lost 5 bases, and 12 bases lay in between. CDR1 is SEHNR, CDR2 FQNEAQ, per germline (reference sequence). This CDR3 has 13 residues. The CDR3 nucleotides are TGTGCCAGCAGCGAACGGGGTTTTACTGAAGCTTTCTTT. This sequence encodes CASSERGFTEAFF. Looking up the rest from reference TRBV7-9 and TRBJ1-1 gives the full variable domain: DTGVSQNPRHKITKRGQNVTFRCDPISEHNRLYWYRQTLGQGPEFLTYFQNEAQLEKSRLLSDRFSAERPKGSFSTLEIQRTEQGDSAMYLCASSERGFTEAFFGQGTRLTVV.

The chain carries TRBV5-5 and TRBJ2-7; 8 bases are shared with TRBD1. This CDR3 is built from 19 residues. The junction had 19 bases not matched to a gene; V was cut back by 0 bases and J by 5 bases. CDR1 is SGHKS and CDR2 is YYEKEE in the germline V gene (reference sequence). In nucleotides, the CDR3 is TGTGCCAGCAGCTTGGGTCTGGAGGAGCTAGGACAGGGTCACCACGAGCAGTACTTC. This sequence encodes CASSLGLEELGQGHHEQYF.

V and J are TRBV6-6 and TRBJ2-2; weak D call: TRBD1 (5 bases). V shed 6 bases and J shed 7 bases, with 12 bases lying between them. CDR3 length: 13 residues. The germline gives CDR1 MNHNY, CDR2 SVGAGI (reference sequence). Here the CDR3 DNA reads TGTGCCAGCAGCTTAGGGGTCGGCGGGGAGCTGTTTTTT. Protein: CASSLGVGGELFF.

The rearrangement links TRBV19 to TRBJ2-5, with D possibly being TRBD2 (6 bases). The CDR3 length is 18 residues. The V end was cut by 7 bases, the J end by 2 bases, with 26 bases between. Germline V lookup: CDR1 LNHDA, CDR2 SQIVND (reference sequence). CDR3 in DNA: TGTGCCAGTACATCCAGGTCCGGGGGACGGACGACGCAAGAGACCCAGTACTTC. This codes for CASTSRSGGRTTQETQYF.

The genes are TRBV7-2 and TRBJ2-7; TRBD1 is a possible D gene (6 bases). Trimming cost V 5 bases and J 2 bases, with 13 bases left between them. CDR1 SGHTA and CDR2 FQGNSA come from the germline V gene. The CDR3 contains 14 residues. CDR3 loop: CASSPGQPAYEQYF. The CDR3 DNA reads TGTGCCAGCAGCCCAGGACAGCCCGCCTACGAGCAGTACTTC.

J is TRBJ2-7 and V is TRBV5-6, with 10 bases identical to TRBD1. Trimming removed 6 bases from V and 5 bases from J; junction bases left unmatched: 14. The germline gives CDR1 SGHDT, CDR2 YYEEEE. The CDR3 has 16 residues. The CDR3 here is CASIPRRGTGVDEQYF. CDR3 in DNA: TGTGCCAGCATTCCCCGTAGGGGGACAGGGGTCGACGAGCAGTACTTC.